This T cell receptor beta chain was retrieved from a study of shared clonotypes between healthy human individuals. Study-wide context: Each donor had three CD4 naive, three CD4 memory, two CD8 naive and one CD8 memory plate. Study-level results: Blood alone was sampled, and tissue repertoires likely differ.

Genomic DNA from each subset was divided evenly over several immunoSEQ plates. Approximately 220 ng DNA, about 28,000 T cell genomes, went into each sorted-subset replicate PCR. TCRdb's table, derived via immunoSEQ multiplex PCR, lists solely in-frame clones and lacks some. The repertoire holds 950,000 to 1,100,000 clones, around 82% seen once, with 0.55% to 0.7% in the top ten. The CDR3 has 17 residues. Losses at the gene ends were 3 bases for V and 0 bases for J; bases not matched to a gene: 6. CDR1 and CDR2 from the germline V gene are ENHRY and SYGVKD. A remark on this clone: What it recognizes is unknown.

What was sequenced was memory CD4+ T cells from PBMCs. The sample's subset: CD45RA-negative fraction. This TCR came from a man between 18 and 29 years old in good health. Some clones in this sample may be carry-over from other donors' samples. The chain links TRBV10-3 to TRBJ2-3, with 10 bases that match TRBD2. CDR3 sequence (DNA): TGTGCCATCAGTGAATCTAGCGGGAGACCGAGCACAGATACGCAGTATTTT. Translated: CAISESSGRPSTDTQYF.